This T cell receptor beta chain appears in the sequencing data of a study of blood T cell repertoires in COVID-19. Looking at the study overall: Donors in the United States, Italy and Spain gave samples during acute or convalescent COVID-19.

Germline V CDR1 and CDR2: MNHEY, SVGAGI. The CDR3 extends over 16 amino acids. Trimming stripped 0 bases from V and 4 bases from J, with 10 bases between. This clone showed up just a few times. TCRdb's copy holds only in-frame clones and misses some; the assay was immunoSEQ multiplex PCR. The table has 85,000 to 100,000 clones, 90% seen once. This receptor was taken from a man aged 60-69 years with acute or convalescent COVID-19. Input material: peripheral blood. The V and J genes are TRBV6-5 and TRBJ2-6; D remains ambiguous. The CDR3 sequence is CASSYSIGSGANVLTF. As DNA, the CDR3 is TGTGCCAGCAGTTACTCGATTGGCTCCGGGGCCAACGTCCTGACTTTC.